What follows are 26 T cell receptor beta chains derived from one specimen sequenced in a study of blood T cell repertoires in COVID-19. Only in-frame clones appear in the TCRdb table, and some are missing; sequencing was by immunoSEQ multiplex PCR. The table has approximately 170,000 clones, approximately 79% seen once. Sequenced: peripheral blood. Every receptor here comes from a woman aged 80 or over with acute or convalescent COVID-19.

This chain links TRBV28 with TRBJ2-3; 8 bases fit TRBD1. The V and J ends lost 6 bases and 2 bases, in that order; junction bases with no gene match: 7. The germline CDR1 and CDR2 sequences are MDHEN and SYDVKM. This CDR3 comprises 15 residues. The CDR3, as DNA: TGTGCCAGCAGATGGACAGGGAGTTCCACAGATACGCAGTATTTT. Amino acids: CASRWTGSSTDTQYF.

This sequence joins TRBV5-8 and TRBJ2-7; D perhaps matches TRBD2 (6 bases). The CDR3 runs 17 residues. Germline CDR1 and CDR2: SGHTS and YDEGEE. V was pared by 0 bases and J by 6 bases, with 22 bases between. This chain's CDR3 is CASSLDSSSDLHSEQYF. The CDR3 region has the DNA TGTGCCAGCAGCTTGGACAGCTCTAGCGATCTTCACTCCGAGCAGTACTTC.

This chain connects TRBV3-1 (or the pseudogene TRBV3-2) to TRBJ1-1, with D tentatively TRBD1 (5 bases). In germline, CDR1 is LGHDT, CDR2 YNNKEL (reference sequence). The CDR3 loop spans 12 amino acids. V lost 4 bases and J 11 bases, leaving 14 bases between the germline ends. This chain's CDR3 is CASSPPQGAAFF. The CDR3, as DNA: TGTGCCAGCAGCCCACCCCAGGGCGCGGCTTTCTTT.

The rearrangement joins TRBV7-6 to TRBJ1-4, with 9 nucleotides matching TRBD1. Germline V gene lookup returns CDR1 SGHVS and CDR2 FNYEAQ. Trimming removed 1 base from V and 8 bases from J; junction bases left unmatched: 14. This CDR3 contains 18 residues. DNA for the CDR3: TGTGCCAGCAGCTTAGTTGGGGGACAGGGCACCGTGGTCGAAAAACTGTTTTTT. Translating gives CASSLVGGQGTVVEKLFF.

The rearrangement joins TRBV7-2 to TRBJ1-1; no clear D. V was shortened by 2 bases and J by 0 bases, with 4 bases between the two germline ends. Per germline, CDR1 SGHTA and CDR2 FQGNSA. The length of the CDR3 is 13 residues. As DNA, the CDR3 is TGTGCCAGCAGCTTATACATGAACACTGAAGCTTTCTTT. Translated: CASSLYMNTEAFF.

Only a few counts were recorded for this clone. The rearrangement uses TRBV28 and TRBJ1-5, with 10 nucleotides matching TRBD1. The CDR3 totals 17 residues. Germline lookup yields CDR1 MDHEN and CDR2 SYDVKM. V was clipped by 6 bases and J by 0 bases; unmatched bases: 8. The DNA for the CDR3 is TGTGCCAGCAGAAACCGGGACAGGGGTTATAGCAATCAGCCCCAGCATTTT. Protein product: CASRNRDRGYSNQPQHF.

The CDR3 DNA reads TGTGCCAGTAGTGCTATACTAGCGGGTTCCTACAATGAGCAGTTCTTC. Amino acids: CASSAILAGSYNEQFF. The V call is TRBV19, the J call TRBJ2-1; 9 nucleotides line up with TRBD2. V lost 5 bases and J lost 1; bases outside the gene matches: 6. The CDR3 covers 16 residues. Germline V lookup: CDR1 LNHDA, CDR2 SQIVND (reference sequence).

The J gene is TRBJ1-1, the V gene TRBV5-1, with D tentatively TRBD1 (5 bases). Trimming removed 2 bases from V and 0 bases from J, with 14 bases in between. This CDR3 is built from 16 residues. Germline V gives CDR1 SGHRS, CDR2 YFSETQ. CDR3 sequence (DNA): TGCGCCAGCAGCTTTGCGGGGGGGATGATGAACACTGAAGCTTTCTTT. Amino acids: CASSFAGGMMNTEAFF.

The rearrangement joins TRBV24-1 to TRBJ2-1; perhaps TRBD1 as D (6 bases). The CDR3 sequence is 15 residues long. The germline CDR1 and CDR2 sequences are KGHDR and SFDVKD. Trimming took off 3 bases at V and 7 bases at J, with 15 bases between the two ends. This CDR3 reads CATSDAQGKGNEQFF. CDR3 bases: TGTGCCACCAGTGATGCACAGGGTAAGGGGAATGAGCAGTTCTTC.

This chain joins TRBV19 and TRBJ1-5, with 7 bases that match TRBD1. This CDR3 contains 14 residues. Losses at the gene ends were 5 bases for V and 7 bases for J; bases not matched to a gene: 8. Germline-derived CDR1 and CDR2 are LNHDA and SQIVND (reference sequence). As DNA, the CDR3 is TGTGCCAGTAGTTTTACAGGGGCGTCCCAGCCCCAGCATTTT. Encoded protein: CASSFTGASQPQHF.

This clone occurred a few times. The chain is built from TRBV19 and TRBJ1-5; 8 positions agree with TRBD1. The length of the CDR3 is 14 residues. After removal of 7 bases from V and 6 bases from J, the junction contained 8 bases not matched to a gene. Looked up from germline, CDR1 is LNHDA and CDR2 is SQIVND (reference sequence). The CDR3 loop is CASTMTGVGQPQHF. The CDR3 DNA reads TGTGCCAGTACTATGACAGGGGTCGGTCAGCCCCAGCATTTT.

J is TRBJ2-3 and V is TRBV7-2; D remains unclear. The V end was cut by 2 bases, the J end by 5 bases, with 8 bases between. This CDR3 is 13 amino acids long. Germline V gene sequence: CDR1 SGHTA, CDR2 FQGNSA. CDR3 in DNA: TGTGCCAGCAGCTTAAGGCCGGGAGATACGCAGTATTTT. This translates into CASSLRPGDTQYF. Variable domain in full (rest from reference TRBV7-2 and TRBJ2-3): GAGVSQSPSNKVTEKGKDVELRCDPISGHTALYWYRQSLGQGLEFLIYFQGNSAPDKSGLPSDRFSAERTGGSVSTLTIQRTQQEDSAVYLCASSLRPGDTQYFGPGTRLTVL.

This chain links TRBV27 with TRBJ1-6; 7 bases fit TRBD1. The CDR3 is made up of 15 amino acids. Germline CDR1 MNHEY, CDR2 SMNVEV (reference sequence). After removal of 4 bases from V and 10 bases from J, the junction contained 10 bases not matched to a gene. The DNA for the CDR3 is TGTGCCAGCAGTTCACGGACAGGCCCTAGATCACCCCTCCACTTT. It translates to CASSSRTGPRSPLHF.

V usage is TRBV29-1 and J usage is TRBJ1-4; D is unresolved. V was cut by 8 bases and J by 3 bases, with 10 bases left in between. The CDR3 has 12 residues. CDR1 and CDR2 (germline): SQVTM, ANQGSEA. The CDR3 reads CSYSGANEKLFF. CDR3 nucleotides: TGCAGCTACTCCGGTGCTAATGAAAAACTGTTTTTT.

The V gene is TRBV5-1, the J gene TRBJ1-1; D is undetermined. CDR1 and CDR2 (germline): SGHRS, YFSETQ. There are 14 residues in the CDR3. V was trimmed by 0 bases and J by 1 base, leaving 7 bases between them. CDR3 sequence (DNA): TGCGCCAGCAGCTTGGACTCAGGGAACACTGAAGCTTTCTTT. This translates into CASSLDSGNTEAFF.

The chain employs TRBV4-3 and TRBJ2-1; 11 positions agree with TRBD2. V gave up 0 bases and J gave up 11 bases; unmatched junction bases: 15. Per germline, CDR1 LGHNA and CDR2 YSLEER. The CDR3 is 18 residues long. CDR3 sequence: CASSQDLAGGLLTMKQFF. As DNA, the CDR3 is TGCGCCAGCAGCCAAGATCTAGCGGGAGGCCTTCTTACAATGAAGCAGTTCTTC.

The chain carries TRBV28 and TRBJ2-2, with D unclear. V was pared by 6 bases and J by 4 bases, with 12 bases between. Per germline, CDR1 MDHEN and CDR2 SYDVKM. This CDR3 has 14 amino acids. The CDR3 here is CASRTSGLTGELFF. DNA of the CDR3: TGTGCCAGCAGGACCTCTGGGCTCACCGGGGAGCTGTTTTTT.

The chain links TRBV5-3 to TRBJ2-2; D gene unclear. TRBV5-3 is sorted into the ORF group, with uncertain function. The CDR3 sequence is 19 residues long. The V gene lost 1 base and the J gene lost 0 bases, with 19 bases spanning the gap. The CDR3 sequence: CARSLWYREPPPNTGELFF. The CDR3 DNA reads as TGTGCCAGAAGCTTGTGGTACCGAGAACCTCCACCGAACACCGGGGAGCTGTTTTTT.

The V gene is TRBV6-2 or TRBV6-3, the J gene TRBJ1-2; D is ambiguous. In germline, CDR1 is MNHEY, CDR2 SVGEGT. The V and J ends lost 2 bases and 3 bases respectively, with 7 bases between them. The CDR3 runs to 13 residues. CDR3 loop: CASSYKGDYGYTF. The CDR3 DNA follows: TGTGCCAGCAGTTACAAAGGAGACTATGGCTACACCTTC.

The chain has TRBV30 and TRBJ1-5; D remains unclear. CDR1 GTSNPN and CDR2 SVGIG come from the germline V gene (reference sequence). The CDR3 loop spans 13 amino acids. Trimming pared 2 bases from V and 0 bases from J, leaving 5 bases between. The CDR3 DNA is TGTGCCTGGAGTACAGTTAGCAATCAGCCCCAGCATTTT. Protein: CAWSTVSNQPQHF.

V and J are TRBV19 and TRBJ2-3, with 8 positions matching TRBD2. The CDR3 consists of 17 residues. The germline V gene encodes CDR1 LNHDA and CDR2 SQIVND (reference sequence). V lost 10 bases, J lost 0 bases, and 15 bases stayed unmatched. The CDR3, as DNA: TGTGCCACCGATTCGGGGGGGGTGAGTCTGAGCACAGATACGCAGTATTTT. Protein: CATDSGGVSLSTDTQYF. The full variable domain, in which reference TRBV19 and TRBJ2-3 provide the parts outside the CDR3, is DGGITQSPKYLFRKEGQNVTLSCEQNLNHDAMYWYRQDPGQGLRLIYYSQIVNDFQKGDIAEGYSVSREKKESFPLTVTSAQKNPTAFYLCATDSGGVSLSTDTQYFGPGTRLTVL.

This chain links TRBV30 with TRBJ2-2, with 10 bases that match TRBD1. The CDR3 sequence is 13 residues long. Germline V CDR1 and CDR2: GTSNPN, SVGIG (reference sequence). V gave up 4 bases and J gave up 6 bases; unmatched junction bases: 2. This CDR3 reads CAWTGTGAGELFF. DNA of the CDR3: TGTGCCTGGACCGGGACAGGGGCCGGGGAGCTGTTTTTT.

The gene calls are TRBV5-8 and TRBJ1-2, with 8 bases that match TRBD1. The CDR3 sequence is 18 residues long. CDR1 and CDR2 (germline): SGHTS, YDEGEE. V shed 3 bases, J shed 4 bases, and the junction held 17 bases outside the gene matches. The CDR3 reads CASSSPRVGQAAGYGYTF. CDR3 bases: TGTGCCAGCAGCTCCCCAAGGGTGGGACAGGCTGCCGGCTATGGCTACACCTTC. The full variable domain, completed using reference TRBV5-8 and TRBJ1-2, is EAGVTQSPTHLIKTRGQQATLRCSPISGHTSVYWYQQALGLGLQFLLWYDEGEERNRGNFPPRFSGRQFPNYSSELNVNALELEDSALYLCASSSPRVGQAAGYGYTFGSGTRLTVV.

This sequence joins TRBV5-4 and TRBJ2-5; TRBD2 is a possible D gene (5 bases). Germline V gene sequence: CDR1 SGHNT, CDR2 YYREEE (reference sequence). CDR3 length equals 13 residues. The V end lost 10 bases, the J end lost 2 bases, and 15 bases lay between the germline ends. The CDR3 spells CAARLAGQETQYF. CDR3 sequence (DNA): TGTGCCGCCCGACTGGCGGGTCAAGAGACCCAGTACTTC. Together with reference TRBV5-4 and TRBJ2-5, the CDR3 gives the full variable domain: ETGVTQSPTHLIKTRGQQVTLRCSSQSGHNTVSWYQQALGQGPQFIFQYYREEENGRGNFPPRFSGLQFPNYSSELNVNALELDDSALYLCAARLAGQETQYFGPGTRLLVL.

This sequence joins TRBV19 and TRBJ2-5; 9 nucleotides line up with TRBD1. V was clipped by 6 bases and J by 4 bases; unmatched bases: 6. This CDR3 is 14 amino acids long. CDR1 is LNHDA and CDR2 is SQIVND in the germline V gene (reference sequence). The CDR3 coding sequence is TGTGCCAGTAGAGGGGGGACAGGGAGAGAGACCCAGTACTTC. Translation gives CASRGGTGRETQYF.

The rearrangement links TRBV28 to TRBJ1-5; 7 positions match TRBD1. Germline values: CDR1 MDHEN, CDR2 SYDVKM. The CDR3 has 15 residues. Trimming removed 6 bases from V and 4 bases from J; junction bases left unmatched: 9. The CDR3 region is CASSVGGQLNQPQHF. CDR3 in DNA: TGTGCCAGCAGCGTGGGGGGACAGCTAAATCAGCCCCAGCATTTT.